The 13 T cell receptor beta chains below come from one sample, sequenced in a study. TCRdb analysed the 5' RACE reads with MiXCR anew, one entry per CDR3 protein. Here the sample spans about 9,100 distinct CDR3 sequences, 60% being singletons. The specimen sequenced was tumor-infiltrating memory CD4+ T cells sorted from the breast tumor. Sample subset: memory CD4+ T cells, CD4+CD45RO+CD25-. These receptors all come from a female donor with breast cancer.

The rearrangement joins TRBV12-3 or TRBV12-4 to TRBJ1-1; D unclear. The CDR3 runs to 11 residues. The germline V and J ends were trimmed by 7 bases and 5 bases, with 8 bases remaining between them. The CDR3 DNA reads as TGTGCCAGCACCCCAAGGACTGAAGCTTTCTTT. Its protein is CASTPRTEAFF.

This clonotype was found a few times. This chain links TRBV10-3 with TRBJ2-1; weak D call: TRBD2 (6 bases). The CDR3 has 13 residues. Per the germline V gene, CDR1 is ENHRY and CDR2 is SYGVKD. V was pared by 7 bases and J by 7 bases, with 14 bases between. The CDR3 DNA sequence: TGTGCCATCACCAGCGGGTTGGGTAATGAGCAGTTCTTC. It codes for CAITSGLGNEQFF.

A few counts support this clonotype. The chain has TRBV20-1 and TRBJ2-7; 7 positions match TRBD2. Germline trimming cut 6 bases from V and 1 base from J; bases unmatched to any gene: 6. The CDR3 is made up of 13 amino acids. Germline V gives CDR1 DFQATT, CDR2 SNEGSKA (reference sequence). The CDR3 nucleotides read TGCAGTGCAACCAGCGGGATTTCCTACGAGCAGTACTTC. This gives the protein CSATSGISYEQYF.

This chain uses TRBV7-8 with TRBJ2-5; 9 bases fit TRBD2. Germline V lookup: CDR1 SGHVS, CDR2 FQNEAQ. CDR3 size: 17 residues. The V segment lost 5 bases and the J segment 4 bases; nucleotides outside the gene matches: 14. CDR3 DNA sequence: TGTGCCAGCAGCGCCTTAGGTGGCGGGGGGGCCCGAGAGACCCAGTACTTC. It is translated as CASSALGGGGARETQYF.

V usage is TRBV7-9 and J usage is TRBJ1-1; tentative D call: TRBD1 (5 bases). This CDR3 has 15 residues. Germline CDR1 reads SEHNR; CDR2 reads FQNEAQ (reference sequence). V lost 1 base to trimming and J lost 2 bases, with 11 bases between them. The DNA of the CDR3 is TGTGCCAGCAGCTTAGGATGGGGGGGAAACACTGAAGCTTTCTTT. The encoded protein is CASSLGWGGNTEAFF. The full variable domain, with the rest looked up from reference TRBV7-9 and TRBJ1-1, is DTGVSQNPRHKITKRGQNVTFRCDPISEHNRLYWYRQTLGQGPEFLTYFQNEAQLEKSRLLSDRFSAERPKGSFSTLEIQRTEQGDSAMYLCASSLGWGGNTEAFFGQGTRLTVV.

This rearrangement joins TRBV7-9 to TRBJ2-7; TRBD2 matches at 8 bases. The CDR3 has 14 residues. The J segment lost 5 bases and the V segment lost 5 bases, leaving 8 bases of the junction unmatched. Germline lookup yields CDR1 SEHNR and CDR2 FQNEAQ (reference sequence). The CDR3 here is CASSPRTSRHEQYF. In DNA form, the CDR3 reads TGTGCCAGCAGCCCCCGGACTAGCAGGCACGAGCAGTACTTC.

This CDR3 is CASSHRTDPTHNEQFF. The CDR3 DNA sequence: TGTGCCAGCAGCCACCGGACCGATCCTACTCACAATGAGCAGTTCTTC. The J gene is TRBJ2-1, the V gene TRBV7-9; D call uncertain. Germline V gene sequence: CDR1 SEHNR, CDR2 FQNEAQ (reference sequence). The V and J ends lost 5 bases and 5 bases respectively, with 19 bases between them. This CDR3 is 16 amino acids long.

Concerning this clonotype: A junction end diverges from the germline sequence, so it may reflect a read error. This chain uses TRBV6-1 with TRBJ2-5; TRBD2 aligns across 8 bases. This CDR3 contains 17 residues. The germline gives CDR1 MNHNS, CDR2 SASEGT. CDR3 sequence reads: CASSETRSGGLRETQNF. CDR3 bases: TGTGCCAGCAGTGAAACAAGAAGCGGGGGACTCCGGGAGACCCAGAACTTC.

The gene calls are TRBV27 and TRBJ2-3, with 8 bases aligning to TRBD1. The CDR3 has 16 amino acids. Germline V gene data show CDR1 as MNHEY and CDR2 as SMNVEV (reference sequence). The junction had 5 bases not matched to a gene; V was cut back by 1 base and J by 2 bases. The CDR3 loop is CASSLFPTGATDTQYF. The CDR3 DNA is TGTGCCAGCAGTTTATTTCCGACAGGGGCCACAGATACGCAGTATTTT.

This chain's CDR3 is CASSLPRDEQYF. The CDR3 DNA sequence: TGTGCCAGCAGCCTCCCACGAGACGAGCAGTACTTC. The J gene is TRBJ2-7, the V gene TRBV7-2; D gene uncertain. Per the germline V gene, CDR1 is SGHTA and CDR2 is FQGNSA. The CDR3 is 12 residues long. Between the trimmed V and J ends, which lost 5 bases and 5 bases, there was a span of 10 bases.

The chain combines TRBV20-1 with TRBJ2-3; D possibly corresponds to TRBD2 (6 bases). Between the trimmed V and J ends, which lost 1 base and 3 bases, there was a span of 17 bases. Per germline, CDR1 DFQATT and CDR2 SNEGSKA (reference sequence). The CDR3 has 16 residues. In nucleotides, the CDR3 is TGCAGTGCTAGAGGGGGGGACCCCAGTTTGACAGATACGCAGTATTTT. It yields the protein CSARGGDPSLTDTQYF.

The chain employs TRBV12-3 or TRBV12-4 and TRBJ1-2; D is perhaps TRBD1 (5 bases). Between the trimmed V and J ends, which lost 3 bases and 8 bases, there was a span of 10 bases. The CDR3 consists of 12 residues. CDR3 loop: CASSFQGVGYTF. The CDR3 nucleotides are TGTGCCAGCAGTTTTCAGGGTGTAGGCTACACCTTC.

The rearrangement joins TRBV5-6 to TRBJ2-3, with 8 bases matching TRBD1. Germline lookup yields CDR1 SGHDT and CDR2 YYEEEE. J was trimmed by 5 bases and V by 3 bases; bases with no gene match: 8. The CDR3 runs to 15 residues. The CDR3 sequence is CASSSRQGRRDTQYF. The CDR3 nucleotides are TGTGCCAGCAGCTCCCGACAGGGGAGGAGAGATACGCAGTATTTT.